This T cell receptor beta chain was sequenced in a study of T cells in Graves' hyperthyroidism and ophthalmopathy. Study findings and constraints: Ophthalmopathy stood apart from stable hyperthyroidism in a 13 V-J model. It was a median 6.5 months before onset that the model predicted ophthalmopathy.

TCR beta CDR3 regions were amplified from RNA transcripts. HTBI primers were the set used in a first-round RT-PCR of the TCR CDR3. A single record per CDR3 protein comes from TCRdb applying MiXCR to the multiplex PCR reads. The table has some 460,000 distinct CDR3 sequences, 15% to 18% seen once; the top ten hold over 12%. This clonotype was seen at least ten times. Its antigen is not identified. The CDR3 length is 14 residues. CDR1 is MNHEY and CDR2 is SVGEGT in the germline V gene. J lost 0 bases, V lost 6 bases, and 2 bases had no gene match. The chain carries TRBV6-2 or TRBV6-3 and TRBJ2-7; 10 bases agree with TRBD2. Sequencing was done on a sample of blood. This receptor was taken from a woman aged 18-29 years with Graves' hyperthyroidism. CDR3 region: CASRSSGSSYEQYF. The DNA for the CDR3 is TGTGCCAGCAGGTCTAGCGGGAGCTCCTACGAGCAGTACTTC.